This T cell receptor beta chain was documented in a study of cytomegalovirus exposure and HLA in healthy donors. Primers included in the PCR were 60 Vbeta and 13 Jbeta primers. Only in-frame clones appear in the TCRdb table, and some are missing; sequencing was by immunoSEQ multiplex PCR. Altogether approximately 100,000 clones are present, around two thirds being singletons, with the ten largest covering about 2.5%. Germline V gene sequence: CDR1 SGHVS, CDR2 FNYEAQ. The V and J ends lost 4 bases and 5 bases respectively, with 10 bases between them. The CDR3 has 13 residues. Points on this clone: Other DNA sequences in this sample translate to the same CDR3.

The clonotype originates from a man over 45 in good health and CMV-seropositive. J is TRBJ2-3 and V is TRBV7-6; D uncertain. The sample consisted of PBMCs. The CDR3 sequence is CASSSPGRDTQYF. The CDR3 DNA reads TGTGCCAGCAGCTCTCCTGGGCGAGATACGCAGTATTTT.